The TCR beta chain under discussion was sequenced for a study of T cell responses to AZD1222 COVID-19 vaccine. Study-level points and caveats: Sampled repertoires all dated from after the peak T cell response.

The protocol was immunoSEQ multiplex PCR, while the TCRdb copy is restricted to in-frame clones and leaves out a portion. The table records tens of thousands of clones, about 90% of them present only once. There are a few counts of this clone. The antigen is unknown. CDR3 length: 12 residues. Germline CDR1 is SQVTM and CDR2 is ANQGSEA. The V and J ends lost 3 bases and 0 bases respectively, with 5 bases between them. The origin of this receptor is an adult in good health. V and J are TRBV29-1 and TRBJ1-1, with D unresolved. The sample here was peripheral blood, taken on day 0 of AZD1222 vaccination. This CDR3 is CSVDQMNTEAFF. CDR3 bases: TGCAGCGTTGATCAGATGAACACTGAAGCTTTCTTT.